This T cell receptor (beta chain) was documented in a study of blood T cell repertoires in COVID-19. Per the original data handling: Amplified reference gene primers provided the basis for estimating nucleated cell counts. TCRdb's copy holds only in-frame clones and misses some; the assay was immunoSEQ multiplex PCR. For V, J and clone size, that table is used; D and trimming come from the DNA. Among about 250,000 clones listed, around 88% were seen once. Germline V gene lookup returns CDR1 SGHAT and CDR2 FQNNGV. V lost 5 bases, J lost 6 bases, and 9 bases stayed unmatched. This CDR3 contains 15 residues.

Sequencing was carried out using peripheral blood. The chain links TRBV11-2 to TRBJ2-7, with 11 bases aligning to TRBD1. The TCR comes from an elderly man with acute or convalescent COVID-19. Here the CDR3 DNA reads TGTGCCAGCAGCCGCACCGGGACAGGGGGGTCCGAGCAGTACTTC. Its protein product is CASSRTGTGGSEQYF.